The TCR beta chain under discussion was sequenced for a study of patients and donors after allogeneic stem cell transplantation (dated by TCRdb to between 2020 and 2021). Details on this clonotype: The antigen it binds to is not known. Qualities for individual bases were not recorded, and no much larger clone is one base off.

Library preparation was by RT-PCR. TCRdb shows the sequencer as NextSeq 550. The raw public data were reprocessed by TCRdb itself: fastp quality trimming at Q25, MiXCR clonotype calling, in-frame beta chains only. Every CDR3 protein is listed once, alongside the most common genes and DNA of its rows. The sample includes approximately 160,000 distinct CDR3 sequences, with 30% observed a single time. Clones ranked in the top ten supply less than 3.5% of the sample. The sequence derives from a human donor who was either an allogeneic HSCT recipient or a stem cell or donor lymphocyte infusion donor (not recorded which). It is not recorded whose cells these are; they may come from a transplant donor. Sequences were obtained from blood, either unsorted or a sorted T cell fraction (not recorded which).

The CDR3 protein is CASSLWGTDTQYF. DNA sequence: TGTGCCAGCAGTTTGTGGGGTACAGATACGCAGTATTTT. The chain is encoded by TRBV12-3 or TRBV12-4 joined to TRBJ2-3, with no D gene named confidently. Deletion took 3 bases off V and 3 bases off J, with a span of 7 bases between the germline ends. Reading from cysteine to phenylalanine, the CDR3 counts 13 amino acids. Only the CDR3 part of the read is kept: 39 bases, read in frame from the first base.